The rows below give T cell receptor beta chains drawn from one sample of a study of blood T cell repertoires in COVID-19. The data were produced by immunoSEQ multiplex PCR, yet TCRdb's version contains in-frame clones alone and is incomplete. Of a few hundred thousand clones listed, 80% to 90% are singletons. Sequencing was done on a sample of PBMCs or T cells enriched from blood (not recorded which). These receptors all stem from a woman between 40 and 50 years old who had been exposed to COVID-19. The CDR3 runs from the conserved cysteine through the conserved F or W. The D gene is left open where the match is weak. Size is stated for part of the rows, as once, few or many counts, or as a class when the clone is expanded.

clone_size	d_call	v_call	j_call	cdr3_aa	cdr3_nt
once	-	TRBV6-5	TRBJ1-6	CASSYLHSADSPLHF	TGTGCCAGCAGTTACCTCCATTCGGCGGATTCACCCCTCCACTTT
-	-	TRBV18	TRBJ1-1	CASSPPPGNTEAFF	TGTGCCAGCTCACCACCTCCGGGGAACACTGAAGCTTTCTTT
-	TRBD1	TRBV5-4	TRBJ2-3	CASSPGTGSWTDTQYF	TGTGCCAGCAGCCCCGGGACAGGGTCCTGGACAGATACGCAGTATTTT
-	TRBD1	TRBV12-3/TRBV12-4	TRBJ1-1	CASSLSQGAEAFF	TGTGCCAGCAGTTTATCCCAGGGGGCTGAAGCTTTCTTT
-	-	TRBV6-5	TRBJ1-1	CATREVARGNTEAFF	TGTGCCACCCGAGAGGTGGCGCGGGGGAACACTGAAGCTTTCTTT
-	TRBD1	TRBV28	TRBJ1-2	CASSLTGRGYGYTF	TGTGCCAGCAGTTTGACAGGGCGGGGCTATGGCTACACCTTC
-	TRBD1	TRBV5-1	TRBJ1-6	CASSGGTELSPLHF	TGTGCCAGCAGCGGAGGGACAGAGCTTTCACCCCTCCACTTT
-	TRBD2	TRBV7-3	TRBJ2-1	CASSFGPAGNNEQFF	TGTGCCAGCAGCTTCGGGCCAGCGGGGAACAATGAGCAGTTCTTC
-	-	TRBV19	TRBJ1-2	CASSIDSNYGYTF	TGTGCCAGTAGTATCGACAGCAACTATGGCTACACCTTC
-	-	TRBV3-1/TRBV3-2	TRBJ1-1	CASSHLPGNTEAFF	TGTGCCAGCAGCCACCTCCCCGGGAACACTGAAGCTTTCTTT
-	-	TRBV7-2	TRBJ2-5	CASRITVNQETQYF	TGTGCCAGCAGAATAACGGTAAACCAAGAGACCCAGTACTTC
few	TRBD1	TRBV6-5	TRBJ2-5	CASSRQGAQETQYF	TGTGCCAGCAGCCGACAGGGGGCCCAAGAGACCCAGTACTTC
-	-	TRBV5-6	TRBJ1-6	CASSLGMGTHHF	TGTGCCAGCAGCTTGGGTATGGGGACTCACCACTTT
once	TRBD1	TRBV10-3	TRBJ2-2	CAISDPYRGGGTGELFF	TGTGCCATCAGTGACCCTTACAGGGGTGGGGGAACCGGGGAGCTGTTTTTT
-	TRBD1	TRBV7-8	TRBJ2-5	CASSSTGPLGAQYF	TGTGCCAGCAGCTCGACAGGGCCCCTGGGGGCCCAGTACTTC
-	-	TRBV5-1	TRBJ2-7	CASSQGSYEQYF	TGCGCCAGCAGCCAGGGGTCCTACGAGCAGTACTTC
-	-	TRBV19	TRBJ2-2	CASSIRFGAGELFF	-
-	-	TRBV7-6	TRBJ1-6	CASSLLTGNSPLHF	TGTGCCAGCAGCTTACTTACGGGAAATTCACCCCTCCACTTT
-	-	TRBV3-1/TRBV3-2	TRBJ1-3	CASSQNGHGNTIYF	TGTGCCAGCAGCCAAAACGGACACGGAAACACCATATATTTT
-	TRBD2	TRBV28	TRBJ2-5	CASSGLAGGRYQETQYF	TGTGCCAGCAGTGGACTAGCGGGGGGCCGGTACCAAGAGACCCAGTACTTC
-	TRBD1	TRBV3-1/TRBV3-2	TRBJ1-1	CASSQVYRTGMVRTEAFF	TGTGCCAGCAGCCAAGTTTATAGGACAGGGATGGTGAGAACTGAAGCTTTCTTT
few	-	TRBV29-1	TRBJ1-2	CSVEDSGRGNYGYTF	TGCAGCGTTGAAGATTCGGGTCGGGGTAACTATGGCTACACCTTC
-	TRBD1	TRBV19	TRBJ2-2	CASSIMVGTGNTGELFF	TGTGCCAGTAGTATAATGGTCGGGACAGGGAATACCGGGGAGCTGTTTTTT
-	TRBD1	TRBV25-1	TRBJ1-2	CASSDPGTGGGYGYTF	TGTGCCAGCAGTGACCCCGGGACAGGGGGCGGCTATGGCTACACCTTC
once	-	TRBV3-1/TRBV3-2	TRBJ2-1	CASSQVGTPPDEQFF	TGTGCCAGCAGCCAAGTTGGTACCCCTCCAGATGAGCAGTTCTTC
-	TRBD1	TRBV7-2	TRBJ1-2	CASSYPGQGPNYGYTF	TGTGCCAGCAGCTACCCGGGACAGGGGCCAAACTATGGCTACACCTTC
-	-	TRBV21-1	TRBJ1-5	CASSKVGRVGNQPQHF	TGTGCCAGCAGCAAAGTTGGCAGGGTGGGCAATCAGCCCCAGCATTTT
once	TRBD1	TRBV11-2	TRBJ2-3	CASSSHGTGSTDTQYF	TGTGCCAGCAGCTCACACGGGACAGGTAGCACAGATACGCAGTATTTT
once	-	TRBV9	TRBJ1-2	CASSVGSGHSYGYTF	TGTGCCAGCAGCGTAGGAAGCGGCCACTCCTATGGCTACACCTTC
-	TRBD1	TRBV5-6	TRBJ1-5	CASSLRRTGDSNQPQHF	TGTGCCAGCAGCTTAAGACGGACAGGGGACAGCAATCAGCCCCAGCATTTT
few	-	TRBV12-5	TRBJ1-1	CASGLGLPEGAMNTEAFF	TGTGCTAGTGGTTTGGGGCTCCCAGAGGGAGCCATGAACACTGAAGCTTTCTTT
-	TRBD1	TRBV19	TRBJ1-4	CASSVTGEFEKLFF	TGTGCCAGTAGTGTGACAGGGGAATTCGAAAAACTGTTTTTT
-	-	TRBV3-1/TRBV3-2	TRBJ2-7	CASSQSQPCREISYEQYF	TGTGCCAGCAGCCAATCTCAGCCATGCAGGGAAATATCCTACGAGCAGTACTTC
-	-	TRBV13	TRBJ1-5	CASSYSVGGGPQHF	TGTGCCAGCAGCTATTCCGTGGGGGGGGGCCCCCAGCATTTT
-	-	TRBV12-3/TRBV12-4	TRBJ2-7	CASTSSSHEQYF	TGTGCCAGCACTTCTAGTTCGCACGAGCAGTACTTC
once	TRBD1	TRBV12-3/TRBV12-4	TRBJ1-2	CASSWTGGDGYTF	TGTGCCAGCAGCTGGACAGGGGGCGACGGCTACACCTTC
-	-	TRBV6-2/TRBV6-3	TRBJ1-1	CASSYSRNTEAFF	TGTGCCAGCAGTTACAGTAGGAACACTGAAGCTTTCTTT